The source of this T cell receptor (beta chain) is a study of T cell therapy after organ transplantation. Study-wide context: Therapy products were autologous CMV-specific T cells, peptide-expanded for roughly two weeks. A median of 1.92 x 10^8 CMV-specific T cells was infused in 2 to 6 doses. General study findings and limits: In nonresponders, large pretherapy expansions changed minimally after therapy.

The CDR3 totals 16 residues. Trimming at V came to 3 bases and at J to 2 bases, leaving 7 bases not matched to a gene. Germline CDR1 and CDR2: MGHDK and SYGVNS. As to this clone: Its antigen is unidentified.

Time point specified: 4-8 weeks after completion of therapy. Only in-frame clones appear in the TCRdb table, and some are missing; sequencing was by immunoSEQ multiplex PCR. In the table there are a few thousand clones, just under 75% of which are singletons. The chain is built from TRBV25-1 and TRBJ2-3; TRBD2 matches 8 bases. The TCR originated in a human patient who had received a solid organ transplant and had CMV disease. Part of the T cells may come from the graft donor. This sample comprised CD8+ T cells from blood, obtained after autologous CMV-specific T cell therapy. The CDR3 spells CASSDYIAGITDTQYF. In DNA, the CDR3 is TGTGCCAGCAGTGATTATATAGCGGGAATCACAGATACGCAGTATTTT.